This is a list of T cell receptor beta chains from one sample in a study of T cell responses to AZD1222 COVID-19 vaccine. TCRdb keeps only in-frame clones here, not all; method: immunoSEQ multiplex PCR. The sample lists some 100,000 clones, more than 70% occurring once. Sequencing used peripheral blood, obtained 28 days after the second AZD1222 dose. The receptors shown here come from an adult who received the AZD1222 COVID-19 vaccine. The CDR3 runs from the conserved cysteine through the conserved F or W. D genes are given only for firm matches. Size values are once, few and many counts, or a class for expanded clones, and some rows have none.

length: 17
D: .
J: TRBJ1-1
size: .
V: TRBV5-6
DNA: TGTGCCAGCAGCTCCCCGACGTTGGGGTATATGAACACTGAAGCTTTCTTT
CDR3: CASSSPTLGYMNTEAFF

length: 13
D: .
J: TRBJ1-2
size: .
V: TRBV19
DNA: TGTGCCAGTAGTACTCCAGTAGTCTATGGCTACACCTTC
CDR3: CASSTPVVYGYTF

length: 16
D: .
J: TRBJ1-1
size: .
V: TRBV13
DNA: TGTGCCAGCAGCTTAGTTGGAAAGAGAACCGAGGAAGGGGCTTTCTTT
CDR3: CASSLVGKRTEEGAFF

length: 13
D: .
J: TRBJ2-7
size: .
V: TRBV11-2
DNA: TGTGCCAGCAGCTTTCGGGACGGAAACGAGCAGTACTTC
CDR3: CASSFRDGNEQYF

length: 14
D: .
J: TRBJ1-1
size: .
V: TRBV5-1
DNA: TGCGCCAGCAGCTCACAGGGTTTGAACACTGAAGCTTTCTTT
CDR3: CASSSQGLNTEAFF

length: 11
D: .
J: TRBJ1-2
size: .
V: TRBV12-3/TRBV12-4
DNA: TGTGCCAGCAGTTTGGGCAATGGCTACACCTTC
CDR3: CASSLGNGYTF

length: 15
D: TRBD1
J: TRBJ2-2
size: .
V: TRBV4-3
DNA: TGCGCCAGCAGCCAGGACAGGGCGACCACCGGGGAGCTGTTTTTT
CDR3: CASSQDRATTGELFF

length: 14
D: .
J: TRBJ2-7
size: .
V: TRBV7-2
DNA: TGTGCCAGCAGCTTAGCAGGCATAGCCTACGAGCAGTACTTC
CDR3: CASSLAGIAYEQYF

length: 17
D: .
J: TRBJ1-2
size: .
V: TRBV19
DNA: TGTGCCAGTAGTTCCGAAAGGCGACAGATCCTTAACTATGGCTACACCTTC
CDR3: CASSSERRQILNYGYTF

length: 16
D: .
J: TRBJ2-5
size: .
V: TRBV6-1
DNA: TGTGCCAGCAGTGAGGTAGGGGGGCCTCCCCAAGAGACCCAGTACTTC
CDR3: CASSEVGGPPQETQYF

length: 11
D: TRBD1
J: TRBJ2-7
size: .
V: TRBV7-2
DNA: TGTGCCAGCAGCTTGCAGGGGGATCGGTACTTC
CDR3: CASSLQGDRYF

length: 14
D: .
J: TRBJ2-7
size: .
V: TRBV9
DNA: TGTGCCAGCAGCGTAGACCCGTCAGGGGCCGAGCAGTACTTC
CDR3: CASSVDPSGAEQYF

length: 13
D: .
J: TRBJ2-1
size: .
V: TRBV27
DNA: TGTGCCAGCAGTTTATCTGGTGGCAATGAGCAGTTCTTC
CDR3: CASSLSGGNEQFF

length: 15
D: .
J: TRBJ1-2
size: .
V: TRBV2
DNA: TGTGCCAGCAGAAAGGGGCGGACCCCGGGCGATGGCTACACCTTC
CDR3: CASRKGRTPGDGYTF

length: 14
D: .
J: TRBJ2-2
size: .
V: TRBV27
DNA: TGTGCCAGCGGACGGGACACGTACACCGGGGAGCTGTTTTTT
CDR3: CASGRDTYTGELFF

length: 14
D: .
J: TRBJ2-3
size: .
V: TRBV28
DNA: TGTGCCAGCAGTAAAAACCTCGGGCCCCGACATGGGTATTTT
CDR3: CASSKNLGPRHGYF

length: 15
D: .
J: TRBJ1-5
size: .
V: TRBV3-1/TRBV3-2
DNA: TGTGCCAGCAGCCAATCGGACAGAAGCAATCAGCCCCAGCATTTT
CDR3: CASSQSDRSNQPQHF

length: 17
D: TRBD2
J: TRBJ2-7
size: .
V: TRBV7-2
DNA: TGTGCCAGCAGCTTAGATTCTAGCGGGATCTTGACCTACGAGCAGTACTTC
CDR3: CASSLDSSGILTYEQYF

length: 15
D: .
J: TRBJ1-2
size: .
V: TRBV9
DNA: TGTGCCAGCAGCCTTCAAGGGACCACGGTAGATGGCTACACCTTC
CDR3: CASSLQGTTVDGYTF

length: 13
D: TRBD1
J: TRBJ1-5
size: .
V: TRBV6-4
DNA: TGTGCCAGCAGTGAGACAGGGAATCAGCCCCAGCATTTT
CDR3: CASSETGNQPQHF

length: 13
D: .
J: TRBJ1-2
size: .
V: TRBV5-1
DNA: TGCGCCAGCAACCCGGGAGCCGACTATGGCTACACCTTC
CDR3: CASNPGADYGYTF

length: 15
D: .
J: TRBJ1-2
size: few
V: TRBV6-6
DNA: TGTGCCAGCAGTGGAGCGCAGGGGACTAACTATGGCTACACCTTC
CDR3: CASSGAQGTNYGYTF

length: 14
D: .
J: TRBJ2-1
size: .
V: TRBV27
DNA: TGTGCCAGCAGTTTACAGCGGGCGTACAATGAGCAGTTCTTC
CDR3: CASSLQRAYNEQFF

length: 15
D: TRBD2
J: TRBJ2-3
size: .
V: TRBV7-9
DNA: TGTGCCAGCAGCATGACTAGCGCCCTCACAGATACGCAGTATTTT
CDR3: CASSMTSALTDTQYF

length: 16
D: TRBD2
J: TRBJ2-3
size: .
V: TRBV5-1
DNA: TGCGCCAGCAGCTTGGGGACTAGCGGGTGGACAGATACGCAGTATTTT
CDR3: CASSLGTSGWTDTQYF

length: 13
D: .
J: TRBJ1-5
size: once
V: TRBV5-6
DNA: TGTGCCAGCAGGATTCAGGGGAGGCAGCCCCAGCATTTT
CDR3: CASRIQGRQPQHF

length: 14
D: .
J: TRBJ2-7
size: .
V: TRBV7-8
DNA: TGTGCCAGCAGCTTAACCCCGACTAGGGGCGAGCAGTACTTC
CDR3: CASSLTPTRGEQYF

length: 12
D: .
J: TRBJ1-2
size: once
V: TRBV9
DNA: TGTGCCAGCAGCCCTCAAATCGATGGCTACACCTTC
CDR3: CASSPQIDGYTF

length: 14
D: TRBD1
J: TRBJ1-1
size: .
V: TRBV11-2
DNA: TGTGCCAGCAGCTTAGCGCCGACAGGGACTGAAGCTTTCTTT
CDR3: CASSLAPTGTEAFF

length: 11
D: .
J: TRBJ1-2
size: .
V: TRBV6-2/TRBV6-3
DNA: TGTGCCAGCAGTGGGCTTCCGGGCTACACCTTC
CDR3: CASSGLPGYTF

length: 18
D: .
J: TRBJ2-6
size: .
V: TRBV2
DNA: TGTGCCAGCAGTAGTGAGGGCAGAACCCGCTCTGGGGCCAACGTCCTGACTTTC
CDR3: CASSSEGRTRSGANVLTF

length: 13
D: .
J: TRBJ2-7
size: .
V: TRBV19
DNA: TGTGCCAGTAGTGGCGACGGCCGATACGAGCAGTACTTC
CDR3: CASSGDGRYEQYF

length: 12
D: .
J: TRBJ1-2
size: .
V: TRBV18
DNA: TGTGCCAGCTCACCGACGGTAGTTGGCTACACCTTC
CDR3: CASSPTVVGYTF

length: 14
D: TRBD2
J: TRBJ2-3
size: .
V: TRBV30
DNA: TGTGCCTGGAGTGTAGTAGCGGGAGCTGATACGCAGTATTTT
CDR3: CAWSVVAGADTQYF

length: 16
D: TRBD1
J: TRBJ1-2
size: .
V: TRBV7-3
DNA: TGTGCCAGCAGCTACGGACAGGGGGGGATTGTCTATGGCTACACCTTC
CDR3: CASSYGQGGIVYGYTF

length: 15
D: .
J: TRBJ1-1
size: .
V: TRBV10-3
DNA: TGTGCCATCAGTGAGGGGGGGACCCCGGGCACTGAAGCTTTCTTT
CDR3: CAISEGGTPGTEAFF

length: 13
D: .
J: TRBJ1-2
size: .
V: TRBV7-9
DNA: TGTGCCAGCAGCTTAGGTGAAGGGAAAGGCTACACCTTC
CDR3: CASSLGEGKGYTF

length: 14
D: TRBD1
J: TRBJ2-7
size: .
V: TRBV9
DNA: TGTGCCAGCAGCTTCCGGGACAGGGCCTACGAGCAGTACTTC
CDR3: CASSFRDRAYEQYF

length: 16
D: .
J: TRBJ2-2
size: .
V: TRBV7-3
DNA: TGTGCCAGCAGCTTAGCTGGTTGGAAAAACGCCGGGGAGCTGTTTTTT
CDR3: CASSLAGWKNAGELFF

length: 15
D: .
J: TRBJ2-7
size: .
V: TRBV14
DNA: TGTGCCAGCAGCCAATTGTCAGGGGGGGCCTACGAGCAGTACTTC
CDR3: CASSQLSGGAYEQYF

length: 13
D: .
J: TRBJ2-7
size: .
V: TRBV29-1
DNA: TGCAGCGCCAGACAGGGAGGTAACTACGAGCAGTACTTC
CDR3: CSARQGGNYEQYF

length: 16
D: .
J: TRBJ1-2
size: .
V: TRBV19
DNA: TGTGCCAGTAGTGAAACCGGGACCGTGAAGAACTATGGCTACACCTTC
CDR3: CASSETGTVKNYGYTF

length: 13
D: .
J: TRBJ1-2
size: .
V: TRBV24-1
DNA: TGTGCCACCAGTGATTTCGGGGGTAATGGCTACACCTTC
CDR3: CATSDFGGNGYTF

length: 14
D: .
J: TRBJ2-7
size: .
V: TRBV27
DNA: TGTGCCAGCAGTTTTACCCCGGACAGCCTTGAGCAGTACTTC
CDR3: CASSFTPDSLEQYF

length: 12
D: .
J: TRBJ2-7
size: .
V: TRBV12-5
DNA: TGTGCTAGTGCCATAGGAGGCTACGAGCAGTACTTC
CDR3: CASAIGGYEQYF

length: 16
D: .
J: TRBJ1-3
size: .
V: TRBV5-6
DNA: TGTGCCAGCAGCTTGGTGGGTCTGGGCCTTGGAAACACCATATATTTT
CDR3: CASSLVGLGLGNTIYF

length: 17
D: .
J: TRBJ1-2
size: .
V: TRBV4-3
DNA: TGCGCCAGCAGCCGGGGGGCAGGGTCTTTCAATAACTATGGCTACACCTTC
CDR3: CASSRGAGSFNNYGYTF

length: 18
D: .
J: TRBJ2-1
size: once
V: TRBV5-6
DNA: TGTGCCAGCAGCCAGACTCGGGGTTTCATACCCTCCTACAATGAGCAGTTCTTC
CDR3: CASSQTRGFIPSYNEQFF

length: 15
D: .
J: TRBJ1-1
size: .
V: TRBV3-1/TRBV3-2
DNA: TGTGCCAGCAGCACCCGGACGGTGGGGAACACTGAAGCTTTCTTT
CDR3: CASSTRTVGNTEAFF

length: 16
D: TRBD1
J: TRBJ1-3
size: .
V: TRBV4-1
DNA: TGCGCCAGCAGCTCGCCGACAGGGGGCAATGGAAACACCATATATTTT
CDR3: CASSSPTGGNGNTIYF

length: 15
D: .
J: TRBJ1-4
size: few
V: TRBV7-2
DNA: TGTGCCAGCAGCAGGGGGAGGGCAACTAATGAAAAACTGTTTTTT
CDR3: CASSRGRATNEKLFF